This T cell receptor (beta chain) appears in the sequencing data of a study of CD8 T cells in ankylosing spondylitis. TCRdb called the 5' RACE reads again in MiXCR, with one record for every CDR3 protein. The sample consists of about 130,000 distinct CDR3 sequences, approximately 6.8% of them appearing once. CDR1 is LGHNA and CDR2 is YNFKEQ in the germline V gene. Germline trimming cut 0 bases from V and 6 bases from J; bases unmatched to any gene: 7. The CDR3 is 16 amino acids. This clonotype was picked up many times. This clonotype originated in a male donor with ankylosing spondylitis or in good health (not recorded which). The sequenced sample consisted of blood, either unsorted or a sorted T cell fraction (not recorded which). The chain recombines TRBV4-2 with TRBJ2-3, with TRBD2 matching 9 bases. This CDR3 reads CASSQDGGRAADTQYF. CDR3 bases: TGTGCCAGCAGCCAAGACGGCGGGAGGGCCGCGGATACGCAGTATTTT.